Below are 26 T cell receptor beta chains sequenced from a single sample in a study of beta chain features in type 1 diabetes. Sequencing targeted expressed TCRB transcripts, as all isolated RNA had been reverse transcribed. The method was immunoSEQ multiplex PCR; TCRdb's version includes in-frame clones alone and lacks a portion of them. Among hundreds of thousands of clones, approximately 28% were seen once, and the ten largest hold around 0.065%. The specimen sequenced was naive CD4+ T cells from blood. The receptors derive from a young man in good health.

A word on this clone: Other nucleotide sequences in the sample specify the same CDR3. The chain combines TRBV10-3 with TRBJ2-7; D is undetermined. There are 12 residues in the CDR3. CDR1 is ENHRY and CDR2 is SYGVKD in the germline V gene. V gave up 0 bases and J gave up 2 bases, with 2 bases separating them. The CDR3 bases are TGTGCCATCAGTGAGTCGACCTACGAGCAGTACTTC. Amino acid sequence: CAISESTYEQYF.

This clone occurred a few times. This chain connects TRBV15 to TRBJ2-1, with D tentatively TRBD2 (7 bases). The CDR3 consists of 14 residues. Germline CDR1 reads LNHNV; CDR2 reads YYDKDF (reference sequence). V lost 4 bases, J lost 8 bases, and 15 bases lay in between. CDR3 amino acids: CATSIGGATDEQFF. Here the CDR3 DNA reads TGTGCCACCAGCATAGGGGGGGCTACGGATGAGCAGTTCTTC.

The V and J genes are TRBV7-9 and TRBJ2-5; 7 bases line up with TRBD2. CDR1 SEHNR and CDR2 FQNEAQ come from the germline V gene (reference sequence). V shed 5 bases, J shed 5 bases, and the junction held 11 bases outside the gene matches. The CDR3 has 15 residues. CDR3 nucleotides: TGTGCCAGCAGCCCCCCCCGCGGGAGAGGGGAGACCCAGTACTTC. Translation gives CASSPPRGRGETQYF. The full variable domain, completed using reference TRBV7-9 and TRBJ2-5, is DTGVSQNPRHKITKRGQNVTFRCDPISEHNRLYWYRQTLGQGPEFLTYFQNEAQLEKSRLLSDRFSAERPKGSFSTLEIQRTEQGDSAMYLCASSPPRGRGETQYFGPGTRLLVL.

A few counts support this clone. The chain links TRBV29-1 to TRBJ1-1; D is unclear. The CDR3 runs to 13 residues. Germline V CDR1 and CDR2: SQVTM, ANQGSEA. The ends were cut back, 6 bases at V and 5 bases at J, with 16 bases in the middle. The CDR3 DNA reads TGCAGCGTGGTGACCGGGATCTCGACTGAAGCTTTCTTT. Translated: CSVVTGISTEAFF.

The chain carries TRBV2 and TRBJ2-6; unclear D gene. Looked up from germline, CDR1 is SNHLY and CDR2 is FYNNEI. V dropped 5 bases and J dropped 4 bases, with 6 bases sitting between them. CDR3 size: 13 residues. CDR3 sequence (DNA): TGTGCCAGCAGTTACTCCGGGGCCAACGTCCTGACTTTC. Its protein product is CASSYSGANVLTF.

The sample holds a few counts of this clone. The gene calls are TRBV7-8 and TRBJ2-1, with a weak D call TRBD2 (6 bases). This CDR3 is 15 amino acids long. Trimming stripped 6 bases from V and 8 bases from J, with 20 bases between. Germline CDR1 and CDR2: SGHVS and FQNEAQ. CDR3 protein: CASRRLGGTGDEQFF. The CDR3 nucleotides read TGTGCCAGCAGACGACTCGGCGGGACGGGCGATGAGCAGTTCTTC.

This clone has just a few counts. Other DNA sequences in this specimen translate into the identical CDR3. The rearrangement links TRBV30 to TRBJ2-7; D call uncertain. The germline V gene has CDR1 GTSNPN and CDR2 SVGIG (reference sequence). The V end lost 1 base, the J end lost 3 bases, and 4 bases lay between the germline ends. The CDR3 spans 11 residues. CDR3 region: CAWSENYEQYF. The CDR3 DNA is TGTGCCTGGAGTGAAAACTACGAGCAGTACTTC.

The CDR3 sequence is CAFRQGAAYGYTF. For the CDR3, the DNA is TGTGCCTTCAGACAGGGGGCCGCCTATGGCTACACCTTC. The chain is built from TRBV30 and TRBJ1-2, with 10 bases that match TRBD1. Trimming cost V 7 bases and J 4 bases; bases outside gene matches: 6. This CDR3 region has 13 residues. Germline CDR1 GTSNPN, CDR2 SVGIG (reference sequence).

The chain combines TRBV5-4 with TRBJ2-7; TRBD1 matches 8 bases. CDR1 is SGHNT, CDR2 YYREEE, per germline (reference sequence). V lost 4 bases and J lost 2; bases outside the gene matches: 8. This CDR3 is 15 amino acids long. CDR3 sequence: CASSSRDRLPYEQYF. In nucleotides, the CDR3 is TGTGCCAGCAGCAGCCGGGACAGGCTACCCTACGAGCAGTACTTC.

The chain combines TRBV25-1 with TRBJ2-5; 7 nucleotides align to TRBD2. The V gene end was trimmed by 8 bases and the J gene end by 4 bases; junction bases not matched to a gene: 4. Germline assignment: CDR1 MGHDK and CDR2 SYGVNS. The CDR3 extends over 12 amino acids. CDR3 region: CASEGGIETQYF. Written as DNA, the CDR3 is TGTGCCAGCGAGGGAGGGATAGAGACCCAGTACTTC. Full variable domain (missing parts from reference TRBV25-1 and TRBJ2-5): EADIYQTPRYLVIGTGKKITLECSQTMGHDKMYWYQQDPGMELHLIHYSYGVNSTEKGDLSSESTVSRIRTEHFPLTLESARPSHTSQYLCASEGGIETQYFGPGTRLLVL.

The CDR3 nucleotides are TGCGCCAGCAGCCGGAACGTGGGGACAGAGCCCTACGAGCAGTACTTC. Protein product: CASSRNVGTEPYEQYF. The chain links TRBV4-3 to TRBJ2-7; TRBD1 matches at 7 bases. V shed 4 bases, J shed 2 bases, and the junction held 11 bases outside the gene matches. This CDR3 has 16 residues. CDR1 is LGHNA and CDR2 is YSLEER in the germline V gene.

A single count supports this clone. V and J are TRBV2 and TRBJ2-3; 8 bases match TRBD1. V was clipped by 9 bases and J by 6 bases; unmatched bases: 11. Per the germline V gene, CDR1 is SNHLY and CDR2 is FYNNEI. The CDR3 is 14 residues long. CDR3 amino acids: CARSTGVKVDTQYF. For the CDR3, the DNA is TGTGCCAGGTCGACAGGGGTAAAGGTGGATACGCAGTATTTT.

The chain joins TRBV7-9 to TRBJ2-5, with 9 bases matching TRBD1. Trimming at V came to 2 bases and at J to 5 bases, leaving 6 bases not matched to a gene. There are 15 residues in the CDR3. Germline lookup yields CDR1 SEHNR and CDR2 FQNEAQ (reference sequence). The CDR3 DNA follows: TGTGCCAGCAGCTTAATACAGGGGGCTGGGGAGACCCAGTACTTC. Translation gives CASSLIQGAGETQYF.

The chain uses TRBV7-9 and TRBJ1-5; TRBD1 agrees at 8 bases. Germline assignment: CDR1 SEHNR and CDR2 FQNEAQ (reference sequence). The V and J ends lost 5 bases and 0 bases, in that order; junction bases with no gene match: 3. CDR3 length: 15 residues. CDR3 sequence (DNA): TGTGCCAGCAGCACTACAGGGGGTAGCAATCAGCCCCAGCATTTT. It codes for CASSTTGGSNQPQHF.

This clone has a single count. This rearrangement joins TRBV11-2 to TRBJ2-7; D may match TRBD1 or TRBD2 (6 bases each). CDR1 is SGHAT and CDR2 is FQNNGV in the germline V gene. The CDR3 consists of 13 residues. The germline V and J ends were trimmed by 7 bases and 9 bases, with 19 bases remaining between them. The CDR3 here is CASNARGDGGQYF. CDR3 coding DNA: TGTGCCAGCAACGCTAGGGGGGATGGAGGGCAGTACTTC.

The chain combines TRBV19 with TRBJ1-5; 8 nucleotides agree with TRBD1. Germline trimming cut 0 bases from V and 4 bases from J; bases unmatched to any gene: 5. Looked up from germline, CDR1 is LNHDA and CDR2 is SQIVND (reference sequence). The CDR3 consists of 16 residues. CDR3 residues: CASSIDTGGRNQPQHF. The CDR3 coding sequence is TGTGCCAGTAGTATAGACACAGGGGGAAGGAATCAGCCCCAGCATTTT.

The chain couples TRBV4-3 to TRBJ2-5; 10 bases line up with TRBD2. The V and J ends lost 0 bases and 10 bases, in that order; junction bases with no gene match: 14. The CDR3 covers 17 residues. Germline CDR1 is LGHNA and CDR2 is YSLEER. CDR3: CASSQDTASGSSGSQYF. Written as DNA, the CDR3 is TGCGCCAGCAGCCAAGATACGGCTAGCGGGAGTAGTGGGAGCCAGTACTTC.

The chain couples TRBV6-1 to TRBJ2-1; TRBD2 agrees at 8 bases. Germline CDR1 is MNHNS and CDR2 is SASEGT. J was trimmed by 0 bases and V by 4 bases; bases with no gene match: 11. The CDR3 is 18 residues long. CDR3 bases: TGTGCCAGCAGTGGCAATAGACTAGCGAGTAACTCCTACAATGAGCAGTTCTTC. This translates into CASSGNRLASNSYNEQFF.

This clone was counted a few times. The CDR3 sequence is CAIVDRERGEQYF. CDR3 nucleotides: TGTGCCATCGTAGACAGGGAGAGAGGCGAGCAGTACTTC. The chain uses TRBV10-3 and TRBJ2-7, with TRBD1 matching over 7 bases. The ends lost 8 bases at V and 6 bases at J; junction bases unmatched: 10. This CDR3 is 13 amino acids long. Germline CDR1 ENHRY, CDR2 SYGVKD.

This clone was counted only a few times. The J gene is TRBJ1-2, the V gene TRBV30; D ambiguous. The germline V gene encodes CDR1 GTSNPN and CDR2 SVGIG (reference sequence). This CDR3 has 14 residues. Trimming left V 6 bases short and J 4 bases short, with 18 bases between. Written as DNA, the CDR3 is TGTGCCTGCGAGAGATTGACTGTGGCCTATGGCTACACCTTC. Protein: CACERLTVAYGYTF.

The chain carries TRBV5-4 and TRBJ2-2; D uncertain. The CDR3 loop spans 15 amino acids. Germline CDR1 SGHNT, CDR2 YYREEE (reference sequence). The V gene lost 1 base and the J gene lost 7 bases, with 14 bases spanning the gap. The CDR3 loop reads CASSLLASEVGELFF. CDR3 DNA sequence: TGTGCCAGCAGCTTGCTTGCCTCAGAGGTCGGGGAGCTGTTTTTT.

V is TRBV5-1 and J is TRBJ2-5; the D is unclear. V gave up 0 bases and J gave up 4 bases, with 7 bases separating them. The length of the CDR3 is 13 residues. Germline loops: CDR1 SGHRS, CDR2 YFSETQ. CDR3 amino acids: CASSLEGLETQYF. The DNA of the CDR3 is TGCGCCAGCAGCTTGGAAGGGCTAGAGACCCAGTACTTC.

The V and J genes are TRBV29-1 and TRBJ2-1; D gene uncertain. Germline V gene lookup returns CDR1 SQVTM and CDR2 ANQGSEA. The CDR3 length is 12 residues. V dropped 7 bases and J dropped 1 base, with 8 bases sitting between them. For the CDR3, the DNA is TGCAGCGGCCTAGGGTCCTACAATGAGCAGTTCTTC. The encoded protein is CSGLGSYNEQFF.

The chain links TRBV27 to TRBJ2-3; TRBD1 might be the D (6 bases). This CDR3 region has 16 residues. Germline V CDR1 and CDR2: MNHEY, SMNVEV (reference sequence). V dropped 4 bases and J dropped 5 bases, with 19 bases sitting between them. In DNA form, the CDR3 reads TGTGCCAGCAGTTCTACAGGGAGAGGCCGTGGAGATACGCAGTATTTT. Encoded protein: CASSSTGRGRGDTQYF.

In its sample, this clone was seen once. The rearrangement links TRBV7-8 to TRBJ2-3, with D tentatively TRBD2 (6 bases). CDR1 and CDR2 from the germline V gene are SGHVS and FQNEAQ. The V and J ends lost 4 bases and 0 bases respectively, with 17 bases between them. The CDR3 is made up of 17 amino acids. The CDR3 here is CASSSVWGGTSTDTQYF. Written as DNA, the CDR3 is TGTGCCAGCAGCTCAGTCTGGGGCGGGACCAGCACAGATACGCAGTATTTT. The variable domain in full, completed from reference TRBV7-8 and TRBJ2-3, reads GAGVSQSPRYKVAKRGQDVALRCDPISGHVSLFWYQQALGQGPEFLTYFQNEAQLDKSGLPSDRFFAERPEGSVSTLKIQRTQQEDSAVYLCASSSVWGGTSTDTQYFGPGTRLTVL.

The V call is TRBV2, the J call TRBJ1-1; no reliable D call. Germline V gene lookup returns CDR1 SNHLY and CDR2 FYNNEI. The CDR3 has 13 residues. The V gene lost 9 bases and the J gene lost 0 bases, with 11 bases spanning the gap. In DNA form, the CDR3 reads TGTGCCAGAAGAGCATGGGTGAACACTGAAGCTTTCTTT. Translation gives CARRAWVNTEAFF.